This T cell receptor beta chain derives from a study of radiotherapy plus CTLA-4 blockade in lung cancer listed by TCRdb under 2018. Broadly, across the study: Objective responses occurred in approximately 17% of enrolled patients, and around 30% achieved disease control.

Notes on this clone: Which antigen it targets is not known. Base qualities are not provided; no much larger clone lies one nucleotide away.

The library was generated by the immunoSEQ multiplex PCR assay. TCRdb retrieved this table from immuneACCESS and kept in-frame rearrangements only. Not all clones are present; in checked studies, unresolved V genes account for under half, and no reason is known for the remainder. The sample has 50,000 to 70,000 clones on record, almost 85% of them singletons. 5% to 6.5% of the sample comes from the top ten. General findings and caveats noted by the study authors: Increased serum interferon-beta after radiation, together with early dynamic changes in blood T cell clones, were reported to be the strongest predictors of response. After treatment with radiotherapy and ipilimumab, TCR clones that originated in tumors expanded in peripheral blood.

The study evaluated CTLA-4 blockade (ipilimumab) given together with focal radiation therapy in patients who had chemo-refractory metastatic non-small-cell lung cancer. The CDR3 covers 17 residues, taking in both the cysteine and the phenylalanine. The kept DNA is CDR3 alone, 51 bases in frame from the first base. Between the V and J ends, shortened by 0 bases and 2 bases respectively, the junction contains 14 bases. The germline V gene supplies CDR1 LGHNA and CDR2 YSLEER. This receptor chain uses TRBV4-3 and TRBJ2-1, with a tentative D gene TRBD2 over 5 matching bases. The sample in question was peripheral blood, obtained from a patient treated with radiotherapy plus ipilimumab. The TCR sequence derives from a human donor with non-small cell lung cancer whose response to radiotherapy plus ipilimumab could not be evaluated. The sequenced DNA is TGCGCCAGCAGCCAAGATATCAGGTGGGAGCCCTACAATGAGCAGTTCTTC. It is translated as CASSQDIRWEPYNEQFF.